This TCR beta chain was sequenced in a study of read filtering for tumor transcriptome and immune sequencing. This library used roughly 400 ng RNA and molecular barcoded adaptors spanning alpha/delta and beta/gamma chains. TCRdb re-called the reads through MiXCR, storing one row per CDR3 protein. The table shows approximately 140,000 distinct CDR3 sequences, with roughly an eighth occurring only once. Many counts were recorded for this clonotype. Looked up from germline, CDR1 is SEHNR and CDR2 is FQNEAQ (reference sequence). The germline V and J ends were trimmed by 2 bases and 0 bases, with 10 bases remaining between them. The CDR3 contains 15 residues.

The chain links TRBV7-9 to TRBJ1-1, with D perhaps TRBD1 (5 bases). Sequenced sample: a population of CD138-negative cells sorted from bone marrow. This TCR was sampled from a donor older than 35 with multiple myeloma. The CDR3, as DNA: TGTGCCAGCAGCTTAACAGGACGGATGAACACTGAAGCTTTCTTT. Encoded protein: CASSLTGRMNTEAFF.